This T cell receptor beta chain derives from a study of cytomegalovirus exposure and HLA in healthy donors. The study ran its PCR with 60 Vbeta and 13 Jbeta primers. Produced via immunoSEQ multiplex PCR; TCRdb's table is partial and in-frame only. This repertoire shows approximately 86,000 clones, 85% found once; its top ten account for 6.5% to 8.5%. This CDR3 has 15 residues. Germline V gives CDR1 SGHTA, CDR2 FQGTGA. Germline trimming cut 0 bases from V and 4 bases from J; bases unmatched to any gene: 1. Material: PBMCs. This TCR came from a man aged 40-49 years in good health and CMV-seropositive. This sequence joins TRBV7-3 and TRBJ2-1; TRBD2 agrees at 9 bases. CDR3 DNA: TGTGCCAGCAGCTTAACGGCGGGAGGGTACAATGAGCAGTTCTTC. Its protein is CASSLTAGGYNEQFF. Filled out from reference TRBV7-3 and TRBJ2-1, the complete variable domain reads GAGVSQTPSNKVTEKGKYVELRCDPISGHTALYWYRQSLGQGPEFLIYFQGTGAADDSGLPNDRFFAVRPEGSVSTLKIQRTERGDSAVYLCASSLTAGGYNEQFFGPGTRLTVL.